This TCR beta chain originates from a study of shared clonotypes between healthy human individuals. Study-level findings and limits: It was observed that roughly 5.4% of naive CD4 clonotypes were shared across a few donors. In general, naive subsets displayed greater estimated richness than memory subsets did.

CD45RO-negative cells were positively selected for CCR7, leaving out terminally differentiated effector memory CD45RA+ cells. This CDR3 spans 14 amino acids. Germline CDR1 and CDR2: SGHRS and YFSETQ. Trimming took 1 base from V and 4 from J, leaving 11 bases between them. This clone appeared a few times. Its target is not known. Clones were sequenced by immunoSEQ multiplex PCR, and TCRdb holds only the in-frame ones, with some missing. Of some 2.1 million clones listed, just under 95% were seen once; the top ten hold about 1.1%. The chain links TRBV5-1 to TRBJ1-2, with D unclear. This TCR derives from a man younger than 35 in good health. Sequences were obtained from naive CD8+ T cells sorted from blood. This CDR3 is CASSLTGSGYGYTF. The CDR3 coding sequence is TGCGCCAGCAGCTTGACGGGTTCTGGCTATGGCTACACCTTC. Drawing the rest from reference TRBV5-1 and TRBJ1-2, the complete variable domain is KAGVTQTPRYLIKTRGQQVTLSCSPISGHRSVSWYQQTPGQGLQFLFEYFSETQRNKGNFPGRFSGRQFSNSRSEMNVSTLELGDSALYLCASSLTGSGYGYTFGSGTRLTVV.